These 32 T cell receptor beta chains originate from one sample sequenced in a study of T cell responses to AZD1222 COVID-19 vaccine. Repertoires were generated with immunoSEQ multiplex PCR, while TCRdb's copy carries only in-frame clones and drops some. The profile shows more than 140,000 clones, approximately 89% of them singletons. The source material was peripheral blood, sampled on day 0 of MenACWY control vaccination. The receptor source for this set is an adult in good health.

V and J are TRBV2 and TRBJ1-5, with 7 nucleotides matching TRBD1. Trimming took 8 bases from V and 2 from J; bases not matched to a gene: 6. The CDR3 is 14 residues long. The germline V gene has CDR1 SNHLY and CDR2 FYNNEI. The CDR3 reads CASQGQRGNQPQHF. The CDR3 bases are TGTGCCAGCCAGGGACAGCGCGGCAATCAGCCCCAGCATTTT.

The chain links TRBV11-3 to TRBJ1-2; D is unresolved. From germline, CDR1 is SGHNT and CDR2 YENEEA. Trimming left V 1 base short and J 2 bases short, with 8 bases between. This CDR3 is built from 14 residues. CDR3 region: CASSLGGLNYGYTF. The CDR3 DNA reads as TGTGCCAGCAGCTTAGGGGGTCTGAACTATGGCTACACCTTC.

The chain links TRBV7-9 to TRBJ1-1; 7 bases match TRBD1. Per the germline V gene, CDR1 is SEHNR and CDR2 is FQNEAQ (reference sequence). Trimming took 4 bases from V and 4 from J; bases not matched to a gene: 3. The CDR3 extends over 13 amino acids. CDR3 region: CASSSTGVTEAFF. For the CDR3, the DNA is TGTGCCAGCAGCTCCACAGGGGTCACTGAAGCTTTCTTT.

The rearrangement links TRBV29-1 to TRBJ2-7; D not resolved. This CDR3 has 12 residues. Per the germline V gene, CDR1 is SQVTM and CDR2 is ANQGSEA. Trimming cost V 6 bases and J 4 bases, with 13 bases left between them. The CDR3 is CSVGKDGYEQYF. The CDR3 DNA is TGCAGCGTGGGGAAGGATGGTTACGAGCAGTACTTC.

DNA for the CDR3: TGTGCCAGCAGTTATTCCGGACTGCTCTCTGGAAACACCATATATTTT. This gives the protein CASSYSGLLSGNTIYF. The chain carries TRBV6-5 and TRBJ1-3, with D hard to call. The ends were cut back, 3 bases at V and 0 bases at J, with 12 bases in the middle. This CDR3 has 16 amino acids. Germline CDR1 reads MNHEY; CDR2 reads SVGAGI.

DNA of the CDR3: TGCGCCAGCAGCTTGTCCGAGACCGGGACCCAGTACTTC. Its protein product is CASSLSETGTQYF. The J gene is TRBJ2-5, the V gene TRBV5-1; no clear D. V gave up 1 base and J gave up 7 bases, with 11 bases separating them. From germline, CDR1 is SGHRS and CDR2 YFSETQ. This CDR3 spans 13 amino acids.

The CDR3 is CASSVSGGRNTEAFF. In DNA, the CDR3 is TGTGCCAGCAGTGTATCTGGGGGGAGGAACACTGAAGCTTTCTTT. The chain employs TRBV2 and TRBJ1-1, with a tentative D call TRBD1 (5 bases). CDR3 length: 15 amino acids. Germline V CDR1 and CDR2: SNHLY, FYNNEI. V dropped 4 bases and J dropped 1 base, with 13 bases sitting between them.

The chain joins TRBV6-5 to TRBJ1-1; D ambiguous. The germline gives CDR1 MNHEY, CDR2 SVGAGI. Trimming removed 2 bases at V and 5 bases at J, with 9 bases between. CDR3 size: 13 residues. This CDR3 is CASSYARRTEAFF. In nucleotides, the CDR3 is TGTGCCAGCAGTTACGCCCGAAGGACTGAAGCTTTCTTT.

V is TRBV5-1 and J is TRBJ2-1; TRBD1 agrees at 7 bases. CDR3 size: 15 residues. The germline gives CDR1 SGHRS, CDR2 YFSETQ. V gave up 0 bases and J gave up 5 bases; unmatched junction bases: 5. The CDR3 loop reads CASSLGDREHNEQFF. The CDR3 DNA reads as TGCGCCAGCAGCTTGGGGGACAGAGAACACAATGAGCAGTTCTTC.

The rearrangement joins TRBV24-1 to TRBJ1-1; no clear D gene. CDR1 and CDR2 from the germline V gene are KGHDR and SFDVKD. CDR3 length: 13 amino acids. V was cut by 6 bases and J by 3 bases, with 10 bases left in between. The CDR3 protein is CATSPDAHTEAFF. CDR3 sequence (DNA): TGTGCCACCAGTCCTGACGCCCACACTGAAGCTTTCTTT.

This CDR3 reads CASSRGSTGEIRETQYF. In nucleotides, the CDR3 is TGCGCCAGCAGCCGGGGATCTACAGGGGAGATAAGAGAGACCCAGTACTTC. The chain has TRBV5-1 and TRBJ2-5; 7 bases match TRBD1. The CDR3 runs to 17 residues. The junction had 16 bases not matched to a gene; V was cut back by 4 bases and J by 4 bases. Germline CDR1 is SGHRS and CDR2 is YFSETQ.

This sequence joins TRBV6-5 and TRBJ1-2; 9 bases align to TRBD1. This CDR3 spans 15 amino acids. The germline V gene has CDR1 MNHEY and CDR2 SVGAGI. With 6 bases clipped from V and 5 bases from J, the junction kept 10 bases outside the gene matches. The CDR3 DNA sequence: TGTGCCAGCAGCCAACTAAGGACAGGGGTTTATGGCTACACCTTC. It is translated as CASSQLRTGVYGYTF.

This chain connects TRBV7-9 to TRBJ2-3; D ambiguous. CDR1 is SEHNR and CDR2 is FQNEAQ in the germline V gene (reference sequence). V was clipped by 4 bases and J by 0 bases, with 11 bases between them. This CDR3 comprises 15 residues. CDR3 in amino acids: CASSSSVSSTDTQYF. CDR3 bases: TGTGCCAGCAGCTCCAGCGTCTCTAGCACAGATACGCAGTATTTT.

V and J are TRBV5-1 and TRBJ2-7, with D possibly matching TRBD2 (6 bases). The CDR3 is 14 amino acids. The V and J ends lost 0 bases and 3 bases respectively, with 10 bases between them. The germline gives CDR1 SGHRS, CDR2 YFSETQ. The DNA for the CDR3 is TGCGCCAGCAGCTTGGGACTAGTGGGCTACGAGCAGTACTTC. Translating gives CASSLGLVGYEQYF.

This clone was seen only once. The chain couples TRBV7-2 to TRBJ2-6; perhaps TRBD1 as D (6 bases). Per germline, CDR1 SGHTA and CDR2 FQGNSA. V lost 6 bases, J lost 0 bases, and 9 bases lay in between. This CDR3 region has 15 residues. DNA for the CDR3: TGTGCCAGCAGGAGGACAGCCTCTGGGGCCAACGTCCTGACTTTC. Encoded protein: CASRRTASGANVLTF.

This clone came up a few times. The chain recombines TRBV28 with TRBJ1-6, with D possibly being TRBD1 (6 bases). V dropped 4 bases and J dropped 9 bases, with 13 bases sitting between them. Germline V gene data show CDR1 as MDHEN and CDR2 as SYDVKM. The CDR3 has 14 amino acids. CDR3 sequence: CASSSWGRGSPLHF. The CDR3 nucleotides are TGTGCCAGCAGTTCGTGGGGCAGGGGTTCACCCCTCCACTTT.

Regarding this clone: One end of the junction does not line up with germline, which may come from a read error. The rearrangement links TRBV7-2 to TRBJ1-6, with D possibly matching TRBD1 (6 bases). The CDR3 consists of 16 residues. The germline V gene encodes CDR1 SGHTA and CDR2 FQGNSA. The CDR3 reads CASSSQGWASGSLLHF. The CDR3 DNA reads as TGTGCCAGCAGCTCCCAGGGGTGGGCTTCGGGTTCACTCCTCCACTTT.

CDR3 sequence reads: CASIDREYNSPLHF. In DNA, the CDR3 is TGTGCCAGCATCGACAGGGAGTATAATTCACCCCTCCACTTT. This chain uses TRBV6-6 with TRBJ1-6; 7 bases are a match to TRBD1. V gave up 7 bases and J gave up 4 bases; unmatched junction bases: 4. This CDR3 region has 14 residues. Germline CDR1 is MNHNY and CDR2 is SVGAGI (reference sequence).

This clone was observed a handful of times. The rearrangement uses TRBV28 and TRBJ1-1, with 7 bases fitting TRBD1. From germline, CDR1 is MDHEN and CDR2 SYDVKM. With 5 bases clipped from V and 11 bases from J, the junction kept 11 bases outside the gene matches. CDR3 length: 13 amino acids. CDR3 in amino acids: CASSVPRGFGAFF. DNA of the CDR3: TGTGCCAGCAGTGTACCCAGGGGGTTCGGGGCTTTCTTT.

V and J are TRBV6-2 or TRBV6-3 and TRBJ1-5, with TRBD1 as a possible D gene (5 bases). V dropped 6 bases and J dropped 5 bases, with 17 bases sitting between them. Germline V lookup: CDR1 MNHEY, CDR2 SVGEGT. The CDR3 sequence is 15 residues long. In DNA, the CDR3 is TGTGCCAGCAGCCCCCCGGGGGGGTTTTATCAGCCCCAGCATTTT. Encoded protein: CASSPPGGFYQPQHF.

The chain links TRBV18 to TRBJ2-5; the match to TRBD2 covers 15 bases. Trimming cost V 5 bases and J 0 bases; bases outside gene matches: 7. The CDR3 is made up of 18 amino acids. CDR1 is KGHSH, CDR2 LQKENI, per germline. The CDR3, as DNA: TGTGCCAGCTCAGCCGGACTAGCGGGAGGGCGGAACCAAGAGACCCAGTACTTC. This encodes CASSAGLAGGRNQETQYF.

V gene TRBV4-3 combines with J gene TRBJ2-7; TRBD1 might be the D (5 bases). CDR3 length: 12 amino acids. With 2 bases removed from V and 6 bases from J, the gap between germline ends came to 8 bases. The V gene's germline CDR1 is LGHNA and CDR2 YSLEER. In DNA, the CDR3 is TGCGCCAGCAGCCAACAGGGTCGCGAGCAGTACTTC. Protein: CASSQQGREQYF.

The rearrangement uses TRBV6-5 and TRBJ1-2; no clear D. Trimming shortened V by 0 bases and J by 13 bases, and 9 bases separated the two germline ends. Germline CDR1 MNHEY, CDR2 SVGAGI. There are 11 residues in the CDR3. The CDR3 DNA is TGTGCCAGCAGTTACTCTGGGCGGCTCACCTTC. Encoded protein: CASSYSGRLTF.

The V gene is TRBV24-1, the J gene TRBJ2-3; 7 bases are shared with TRBD2. The germline V gene encodes CDR1 KGHDR and CDR2 SFDVKD. With V trimmed by 4 bases and J by 3 bases, 3 bases remained unmatched. CDR3 length: 14 amino acids. CDR3 protein: CATSEPGGTDTQYF. In DNA form, the CDR3 reads TGTGCCACCAGTGAGCCGGGGGGTACAGATACGCAGTATTTT.

This chain uses TRBV10-3 with TRBJ2-7; 9 positions match TRBD2. The CDR3 totals 15 residues. V was clipped by 3 bases and J by 5 bases; unmatched bases: 8. In germline, CDR1 is ENHRY, CDR2 SYGVKD. The CDR3 here is CAISEVAGESHEQYF. The CDR3 region has the DNA TGTGCCATCAGTGAAGTAGCGGGAGAATCCCACGAGCAGTACTTC.

The chain recombines TRBV7-9 with TRBJ2-1, with D tentatively TRBD2 (6 bases). The CDR3 has 17 amino acids. Germline V gene sequence: CDR1 SEHNR, CDR2 FQNEAQ (reference sequence). The V end was cut by 4 bases, the J end by 2 bases, with 18 bases between. CDR3 in amino acids: CASSSPEGLGPYNEQFF. The CDR3 DNA follows: TGTGCCAGCAGCTCCCCGGAGGGACTGGGACCCTACAATGAGCAGTTCTTC.

The chain combines TRBV19 with TRBJ1-6; D remains ambiguous. Germline values: CDR1 LNHDA, CDR2 SQIVND (reference sequence). The CDR3 contains 14 residues. V lost 4 bases and J lost 8, with 12 bases in between. CDR3 in amino acids: CASSNWEVDSPLHF. The CDR3 nucleotides read TGTGCCAGTAGTAACTGGGAGGTTGATTCACCCCTCCACTTT.

The chain uses TRBV5-1 and TRBJ2-5, with D possibly TRBD1 on 6 matching bases. Trimming shortened V by 6 bases and J by 1 base, and 13 bases separated the two germline ends. The CDR3 totals 14 residues. Germline assignment: CDR1 SGHRS and CDR2 YFSETQ. The CDR3: CASNLNRVQETQYF. Here the CDR3 DNA reads TGCGCCAGCAACCTGAACAGGGTCCAAGAGACCCAGTACTTC.

The chain carries TRBV11-2 and TRBJ1-4; D gene unclear. Trimming stripped 5 bases from V and 3 bases from J, with 16 bases between. CDR1 SGHAT and CDR2 FQNNGV come from the germline V gene. This CDR3 is built from 16 residues. The CDR3 DNA is TGTGCCAGCAGCCCCGGACCGGGTCGGGCTAATGAAAAACTGTTTTTT. Protein product: CASSPGPGRANEKLFF.

The CDR3 reads CASSIKRNSNQPQHF. CDR3 nucleotide sequence: TGTGCCAGTAGTATCAAGCGAAATAGCAATCAGCCCCAGCATTTT. The J gene is TRBJ1-5, the V gene TRBV19; no firm D call. CDR1 LNHDA and CDR2 SQIVND come from the germline V gene (reference sequence). This CDR3 is built from 15 residues. V lost 3 bases and J lost 0, with 9 bases in between.

This clone was picked up one time. The chain combines TRBV19 with TRBJ1-3, with D maybe TRBD1 (5 bases). Per the germline V gene, CDR1 is LNHDA and CDR2 is SQIVND (reference sequence). The CDR3 sequence is 16 residues long. V was cut by 3 bases and J by 0 bases, with 12 bases left in between. Here the CDR3 DNA reads TGTGCCAGTAGTATGGAGCGGGGGAACTCTGGAAACACCATATATTTT. It encodes CASSMERGNSGNTIYF.

The chain joins TRBV2 to TRBJ1-4; possibly TRBD1 for D (5 bases). The CDR3 has 16 residues. Germline CDR1 and CDR2: SNHLY and FYNNEI. Between the trimmed V and J ends, which lost 0 bases and 5 bases, there was a span of 13 bases. The CDR3 reads CASSEAHRTQNEKLFF. CDR3 nucleotides: TGTGCCAGCAGTGAAGCGCACAGGACTCAGAATGAAAAACTGTTTTTT.